This T cell receptor beta chain was profiled in a study of T cell changes during pregnancy in multiple sclerosis. Looked up from germline, CDR1 is MGHRA and CDR2 is YSYEKL. V shed 0 bases and J 2 bases; nucleotides not matched to a gene: 2. CDR3 length equals 16 residues. Libraries were prepared by immunoSEQ multiplex PCR; TCRdb keeps only in-frame clonotypes and omits some of them. This table has approximately 90,000 clones, around 90% appearing once. The chain carries TRBV4-1 and TRBJ1-2; 11 bases match TRBD1. This clonotype was obtained from a female donor with multiple sclerosis, enrolled in a pregnancy study. The sequenced sample was peripheral blood, obtained before pregnancy. CDR3 sequence (DNA): TGCGCCAGCAGCCAAGAGGGGACAGGGGGAAACTATGGCTACACCTTC. Amino acids: CASSQEGTGGNYGYTF.